A selection of T cell receptor beta chains follows, all from one sample in a study of early T cells in non-severe SARS-CoV-2 infection. One entry per CDR3 protein results from TCRdb running MiXCR on the 5' RACE reads. The sample holds tens of thousands of distinct CDR3 sequences, roughly 15% seen once. The specimen was whole blood, collected at baseline. The origin of the receptors is an adult who was a healthcare worker with PCR-confirmed SARS-CoV-2 infection or an uninfected control (not recorded which). Both conserved end residues are part of each CDR3. Each record gives: V gene, D gene, clone size, J gene, CDR3 DNA, CDR3 protein. A D gene is named only where the DNA matches it firmly. The size of a clone is reported for some rows only, either as once, few or many, or as a class for expanded clones.

>TRBV3-1|TRBD2|few|TRBJ2-3
TGTGCCAGCAGCCGCGGACTAGCGGGGCAGTATTTT
CASSRGLAGQYF
>TRBV19|NA|many|TRBJ2-5
TGTGCCAGTTCCCCTGGCGGGCCACAAGAGACCCAGTACTTC
CASSPGGPQETQYF
>TRBV20-1|NA|many|TRBJ2-7
TGCAGTGCTAGAGGCTTACTGACAGGCTACGAGCAGTACTTC
CSARGLLTGYEQYF
>TRBV3-1|TRBD1|NA|TRBJ2-3
TGTGCCAGCAGCCCGGGACAGGGGAGTGGCACAGATACGCAGTATTTT
CASSPGQGSGTDTQYF
>TRBV29-1|TRBD2|many|TRBJ2-3
TGCAGCGCTGTACGGGCGGGAGGTAGCACAGATACGCAGTATTTT
CSAVRAGGSTDTQYF
>TRBV12-3/TRBV12-4|TRBD2|NA|TRBJ2-5
TGTGCCAGCAGTCCCCCTAGCGGGAGCCAAGAGACCCAGTACTTC
CASSPPSGSQETQYF
>TRBV7-3|TRBD1|many|TRBJ1-1
TGTGCCAGCAGCTCCACCGGGACAGGGAACACTGAAGCTTTCTTT
CASSSTGTGNTEAFF
>TRBV9|NA|NA|TRBJ2-5
TGTGCCAGCAGCGCCTCAGCGGCTCAAGAGACCCAGTACTTC
CASSASAAQETQYF
>TRBV7-2|NA|many|TRBJ2-2
TGTGCCAGCAGCTTCGGGGGCCCCGGGGAGCTGTTTTTT
CASSFGGPGELFF
>TRBV6-2/TRBV6-3|NA|NA|TRBJ1-1
TGTGCCAGCAGCCTTCCGGAAGCCACTGAAGCTTTCTTT
CASSLPEATEAFF
>TRBV4-1|NA|NA|TRBJ2-3
TGCGCCAGCAGCCAAGAGCCGGAAATCGCGCAGTATTTT
CASSQEPEIAQYF
>TRBV6-4|NA|many|TRBJ2-2
TGTGCCAGCAGTGACTCGACAGCCGGGGAGCTGTTTTTT
CASSDSTAGELFF
>TRBV5-1|NA|few|TRBJ2-6
TGCGCCAGCAGCTCAGGGGATGGGGCCAACGTCCTGACTTTC
CASSSGDGANVLTF
>TRBV6-5|NA|NA|TRBJ2-1
TGTGCCAGCAGAGCGGTCCTATACAGTGAGCAGTTCTTC
CASRAVLYSEQFF
>TRBV6-1|NA|NA|TRBJ2-6
TGTGCCAGCAGTGGAGACAGCCTCTCTGGGGCCAACGTCCTGACTTTC
CASSGDSLSGANVLTF
>TRBV28|NA|NA|TRBJ2-3
TGTGCCAGCACGTTGGGGAATACGCAGTATTTT
CASTLGNTQYF
>TRBV6-2/TRBV6-3|TRBD2|few|TRBJ2-7
TGTGCCAGCACCGGGACTAGCGGTTCCGAGCAGTACTTC
CASTGTSGSEQYF
>TRBV28|NA|NA|TRBJ2-1
TGTGCCAGCAGTTCCCACGGGGGCCTAACCTACAATGAGCAGTTCTTC
CASSSHGGLTYNEQFF
>TRBV28|NA|NA|TRBJ2-5
TGTGCCAGCAGTGTAATCCGAAATTCCCAAGAGACCCAGTACTTC
CASSVIRNSQETQYF
>TRBV12-3/TRBV12-4|NA|few|TRBJ1-1
TGTGCCAGCAGTTGGAGGGCAGGGGCGGCCACTGAAGCTTTCTTT
CASSWRAGAATEAFF
>TRBV20-1|NA|few|TRBJ2-1
TGCAGTGCTAGAGTCACCGCCGGGACACAGTTTGAGTTCTTC
CSARVTAGTQFEFF
>TRBV18|TRBD2|few|TRBJ2-5
TGTGCCAGCTCACGCGGACTAGCGGGAGAGGAGACCCAGTACTTC
CASSRGLAGEETQYF
>TRBV7-9|NA|few|TRBJ2-1
TGTGCCAGCAGCCCCATCAGGGACACCTACAATGAGCAGTTCTTC
CASSPIRDTYNEQFF
>TRBV7-9|NA|many|TRBJ1-1
TGTGCCAGCAGCCCAACCCTAGTGCGAACCAACACTGAAGCTTTCTTT
CASSPTLVRTNTEAFF
>TRBV7-7|TRBD2|few|TRBJ2-2
TGTGCCAGCAGCCCATGGACTAGCGGGCTCAACACCGGGGAGCTGTTTTTT
CASSPWTSGLNTGELFF
>TRBV9|NA|NA|TRBJ2-3
TGTGCCAGCAGCGCGAGGAGCGGGCGCACAGATACGCAGTATTTT
CASSARSGRTDTQYF
>TRBV20-1|TRBD1|few|TRBJ2-7
TGCAGTGCTAGAGGGACAGGGGTGAGCGAGCAGTACTTC
CSARGTGVSEQYF
>TRBV7-8|NA|many|TRBJ2-1
TGTGCCAGCAGCTTATTTCCGGACAATGAGCAGTTCTTC
CASSLFPDNEQFF
>TRBV3-1|TRBD2|few|TRBJ2-7
TGTGCCAGCAGCCAAGGGTCAGCGGGAGTCTACGAGCAGTACTTC
CASSQGSAGVYEQYF
>TRBV5-1|TRBD1|NA|TRBJ2-3
TGCGCCAGCAGGTCCGGGACAGGGACAGATACGCAGTATTTT
CASRSGTGTDTQYF
>TRBV29-1|TRBD2|many|TRBJ2-5
TGCAGCGTTTGTCACGGGAGGGCCGGAGAGACCCAGTACTTC
CSVCHGRAGETQYF
>TRBV11-1|NA|NA|TRBJ2-1
TGTGCCAGCAGCTATAGAGGGACTGGCAATGAGCAGTTCTTC
CASSYRGTGNEQFF
>TRBV6-1|TRBD2|many|TRBJ2-3
TGTGCCAGCAGATTAGGACTAGTAACAGATACGCAGTATTTT
CASRLGLVTDTQYF
>TRBV27|NA|few|TRBJ2-5
TGTGCCAGCAGTTCCCGGGACCCAGAGACCCAGTACTTC
CASSSRDPETQYF
>TRBV12-3/TRBV12-4|TRBD1|few|TRBJ2-1
TGTGCCAGCAGACAGGGGGCTGTCGATGAGCAGTTCTTC
CASRQGAVDEQFF
>TRBV12-3/TRBV12-4|NA|many|TRBJ2-7
TGTGCCAGCAGTTGGGCGGTCGAGCAGTACTTC
CASSWAVEQYF
>TRBV27|NA|many|TRBJ1-1
TGTGCCAGCAGTTTCAGGGGACCGAACCGGAACGCTGAAGCTTTCTTT
CASSFRGPNRNAEAFF
>TRBV28|NA|many|TRBJ1-3
TGTGCCAGCAGCGGAGGGTCTGGAAACACCATATATTTT
CASSGGSGNTIYF
>TRBV5-1|NA|few|TRBJ2-5
TGCGCCAGCAGCCAGGGAGAGGTCCCTCAAGAGACCCAGTACTTC
CASSQGEVPQETQYF
>TRBV11-3|NA|few|TRBJ2-1
TGTGCCAGCAGCTTAGTCTTCAATGAGCAGTTCTTC
CASSLVFNEQFF
>TRBV2|NA|few|TRBJ1-4
TGTGCCAGCAGTCTCGGGACCCCCAACGGAAAACTGTTTTTT
CASSLGTPNGKLFF
>TRBV15|NA|NA|TRBJ2-2
TGTGCCACCAGAAGGGCCTCCACCGGGGAGCTGTTTTTT
CATRRASTGELFF